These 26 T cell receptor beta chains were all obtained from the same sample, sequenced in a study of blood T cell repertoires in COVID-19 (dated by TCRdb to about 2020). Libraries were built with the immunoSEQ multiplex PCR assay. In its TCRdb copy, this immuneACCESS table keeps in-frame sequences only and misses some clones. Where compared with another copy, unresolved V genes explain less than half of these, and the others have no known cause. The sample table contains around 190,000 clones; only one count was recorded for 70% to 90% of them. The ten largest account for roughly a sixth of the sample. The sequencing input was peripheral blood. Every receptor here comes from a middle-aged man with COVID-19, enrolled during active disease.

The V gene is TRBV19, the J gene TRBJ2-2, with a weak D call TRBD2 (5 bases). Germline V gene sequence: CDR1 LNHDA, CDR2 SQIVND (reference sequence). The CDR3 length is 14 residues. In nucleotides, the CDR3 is TGTGCGGGTTCAAAGGGAGCGAACACCGGGGAGCTGTTTTTT. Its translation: CAGSKGANTGELFF.

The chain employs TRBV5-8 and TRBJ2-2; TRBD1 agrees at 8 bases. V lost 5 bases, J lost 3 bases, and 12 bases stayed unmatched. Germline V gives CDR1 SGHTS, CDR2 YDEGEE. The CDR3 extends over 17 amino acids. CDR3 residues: CASSYTTGALDTGELFF. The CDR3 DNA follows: TGTGCCAGCAGTTACACGACAGGGGCGCTTGACACCGGGGAGCTGTTTTTT. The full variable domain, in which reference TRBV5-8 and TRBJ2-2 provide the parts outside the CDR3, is EAGVTQSPTHLIKTRGQQATLRCSPISGHTSVYWYQQALGLGLQFLLWYDEGEERNRGNFPPRFSGRQFPNYSSELNVNALELEDSALYLCASSYTTGALDTGELFFGEGSRLTVL.

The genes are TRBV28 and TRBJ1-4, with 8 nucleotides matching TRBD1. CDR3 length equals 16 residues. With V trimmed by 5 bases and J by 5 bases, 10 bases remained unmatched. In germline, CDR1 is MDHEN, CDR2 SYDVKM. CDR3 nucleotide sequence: TGTGCCAGCAGTCCCCAGGGGGCCAGACCGAATGAAAAACTGTTTTTT. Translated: CASSPQGARPNEKLFF. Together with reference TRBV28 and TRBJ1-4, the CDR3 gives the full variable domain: DVKVTQSSRYLVKRTGEKVFLECVQDMDHENMFWYRQDPGLGLRLIYFSYDVKMKEKGDIPEGYSVSREKKERFSLILESASTNQTSMYLCASSPQGARPNEKLFFGSGTQLSVL.

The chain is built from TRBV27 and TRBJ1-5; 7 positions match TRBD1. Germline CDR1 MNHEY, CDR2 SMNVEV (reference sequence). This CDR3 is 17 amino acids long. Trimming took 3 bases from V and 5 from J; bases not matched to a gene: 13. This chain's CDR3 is CASSFPPVDRAYQPQHF. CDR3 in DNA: TGTGCCAGCAGTTTCCCCCCCGTCGACAGGGCATATCAGCCCCAGCATTTT.

In DNA, the CDR3 is TGTGCCAGCAGCTTTACAGAGTCTCATGGCTACACCTTC. Protein sequence: CASSFTESHGYTF. J is TRBJ1-2 and V is TRBV5-4; D is unresolved. The CDR3 loop spans 13 amino acids. V was shortened by 2 bases and J by 6 bases, with 11 bases between the two germline ends. Germline V gives CDR1 SGHNT, CDR2 YYREEE (reference sequence).

The CDR3 sequence is CASSQEQANNEQFF. The DNA of the CDR3 is TGCGCCAGCAGCCAAGAACAGGCTAACAATGAGCAGTTCTTC. The chain links TRBV4-3 to TRBJ2-1, with D possibly matching TRBD1 (5 bases). V was shortened by 0 bases and J by 5 bases, with 8 bases between the two germline ends. Germline lookup yields CDR1 LGHNA and CDR2 YSLEER. This CDR3 spans 14 amino acids.

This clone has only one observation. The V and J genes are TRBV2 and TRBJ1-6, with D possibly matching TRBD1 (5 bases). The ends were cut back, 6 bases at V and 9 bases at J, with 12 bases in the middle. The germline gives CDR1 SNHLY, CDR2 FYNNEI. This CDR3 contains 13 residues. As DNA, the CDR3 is TGTGCCAGCAGGGGGCCTCCTAGTTCACCCCTCCACTTT. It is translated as CASRGPPSSPLHF.

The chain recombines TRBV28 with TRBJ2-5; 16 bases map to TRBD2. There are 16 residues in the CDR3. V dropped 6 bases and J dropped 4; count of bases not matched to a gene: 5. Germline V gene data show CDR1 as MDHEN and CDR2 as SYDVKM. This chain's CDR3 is CASSRGLAGGLETQYF. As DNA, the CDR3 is TGTGCCAGCAGCCGGGGACTAGCGGGGGGGCTAGAGACCCAGTACTTC.

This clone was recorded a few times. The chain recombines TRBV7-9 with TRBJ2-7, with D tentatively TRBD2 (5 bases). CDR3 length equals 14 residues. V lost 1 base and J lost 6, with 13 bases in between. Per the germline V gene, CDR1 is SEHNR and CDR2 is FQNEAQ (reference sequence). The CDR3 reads CASSLGRGASEQYF. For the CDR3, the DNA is TGTGCCAGCAGCTTAGGTCGGGGTGCCTCCGAGCAGTACTTC.

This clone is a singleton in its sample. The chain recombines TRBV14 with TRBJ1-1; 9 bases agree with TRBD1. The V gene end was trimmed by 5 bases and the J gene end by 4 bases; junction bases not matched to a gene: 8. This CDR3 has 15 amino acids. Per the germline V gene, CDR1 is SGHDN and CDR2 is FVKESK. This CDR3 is CASSIQGALGTEAFF. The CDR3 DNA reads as TGTGCCAGCAGCATACAGGGGGCGCTGGGCACTGAAGCTTTCTTT.

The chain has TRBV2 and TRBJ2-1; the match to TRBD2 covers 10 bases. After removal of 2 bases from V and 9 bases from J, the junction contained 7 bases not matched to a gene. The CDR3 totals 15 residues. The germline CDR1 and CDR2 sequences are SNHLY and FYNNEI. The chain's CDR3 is CASSERVAGGFEQFF. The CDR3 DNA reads TGTGCCAGCAGTGAAAGGGTAGCGGGAGGTTTTGAGCAGTTCTTC.

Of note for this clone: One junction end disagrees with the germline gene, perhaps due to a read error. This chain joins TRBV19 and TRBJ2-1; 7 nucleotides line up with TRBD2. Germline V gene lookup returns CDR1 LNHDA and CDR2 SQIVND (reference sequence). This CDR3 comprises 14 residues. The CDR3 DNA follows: TGTGCCAGTAGGACTAGCTTCTCCTACAGTGAGCAGTTCTTC. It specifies CASRTSFSYSEQFF.

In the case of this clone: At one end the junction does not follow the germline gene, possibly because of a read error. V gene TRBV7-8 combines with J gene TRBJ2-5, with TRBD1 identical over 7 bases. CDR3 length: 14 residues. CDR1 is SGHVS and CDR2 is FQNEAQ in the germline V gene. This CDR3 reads CASSSGQPQGTQYF. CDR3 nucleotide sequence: TGTGCCAGCAGCTCGGGACAGCCCCAAGGGACCCAGTACTTC.

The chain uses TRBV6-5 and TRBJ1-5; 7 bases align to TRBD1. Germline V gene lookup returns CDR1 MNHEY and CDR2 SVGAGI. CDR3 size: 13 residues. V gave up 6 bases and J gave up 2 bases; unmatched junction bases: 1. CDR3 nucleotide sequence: TGTGCCAGCAGCACAGGGGGCAATCAGCCCCAGCATTTT. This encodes CASSTGGNQPQHF.

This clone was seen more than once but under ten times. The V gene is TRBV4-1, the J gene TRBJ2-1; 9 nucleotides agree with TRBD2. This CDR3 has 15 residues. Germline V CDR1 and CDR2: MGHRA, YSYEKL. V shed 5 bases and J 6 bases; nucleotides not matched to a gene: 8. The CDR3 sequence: CASSAVAGAFNEQFF. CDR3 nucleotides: TGCGCCAGCAGCGCTGTAGCGGGAGCTTTCAATGAGCAGTTCTTC.

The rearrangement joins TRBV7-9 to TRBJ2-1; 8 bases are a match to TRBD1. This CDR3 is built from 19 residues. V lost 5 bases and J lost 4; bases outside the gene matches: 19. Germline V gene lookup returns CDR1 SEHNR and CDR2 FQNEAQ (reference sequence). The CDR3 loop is CASSTLRQGFFQIYNEQFF. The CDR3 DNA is TGTGCCAGCAGCACCCTAAGACAGGGGTTTTTCCAAATTTACAATGAGCAGTTCTTC.

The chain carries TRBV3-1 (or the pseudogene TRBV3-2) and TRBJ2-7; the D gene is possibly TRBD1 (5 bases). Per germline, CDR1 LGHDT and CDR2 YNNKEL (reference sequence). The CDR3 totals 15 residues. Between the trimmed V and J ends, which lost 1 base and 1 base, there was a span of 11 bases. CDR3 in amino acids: CASSQGTGRSYEQYF. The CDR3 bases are TGTGCCAGCAGCCAAGGTACAGGACGATCCTACGAGCAGTACTTC.

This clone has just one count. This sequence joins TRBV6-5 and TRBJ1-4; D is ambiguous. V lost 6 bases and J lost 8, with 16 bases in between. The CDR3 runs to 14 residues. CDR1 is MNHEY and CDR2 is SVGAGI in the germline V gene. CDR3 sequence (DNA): TGTGCCAGCAGCCCCCGACTAGAAGCCGAAAAACTGTTTTTT. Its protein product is CASSPRLEAEKLFF.

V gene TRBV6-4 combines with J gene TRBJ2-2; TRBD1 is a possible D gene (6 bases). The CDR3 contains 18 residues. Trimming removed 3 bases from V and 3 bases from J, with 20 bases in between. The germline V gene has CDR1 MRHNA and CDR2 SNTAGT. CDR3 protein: CASSESPQGPSYTGELFF. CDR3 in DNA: TGTGCCAGCAGTGAGTCCCCCCAGGGGCCTAGTTACACCGGGGAGCTGTTTTTT.

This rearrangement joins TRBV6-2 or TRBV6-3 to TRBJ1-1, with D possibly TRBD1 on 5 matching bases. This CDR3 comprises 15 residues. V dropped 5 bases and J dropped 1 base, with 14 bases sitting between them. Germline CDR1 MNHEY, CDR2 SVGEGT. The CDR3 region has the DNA TGTGCCAGCAGTCCGACAGAGTGGGGGAACACTGAAGCTTTCTTT. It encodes CASSPTEWGNTEAFF.

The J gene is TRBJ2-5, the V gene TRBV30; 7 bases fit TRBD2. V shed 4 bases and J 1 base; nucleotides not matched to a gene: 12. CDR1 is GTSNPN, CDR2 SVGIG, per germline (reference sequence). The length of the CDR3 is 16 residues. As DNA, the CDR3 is TGTGCCTGGACCAGCCCCGGGGGGTGGGGCCAAGAGACCCAGTACTTC. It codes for CAWTSPGGWGQETQYF.

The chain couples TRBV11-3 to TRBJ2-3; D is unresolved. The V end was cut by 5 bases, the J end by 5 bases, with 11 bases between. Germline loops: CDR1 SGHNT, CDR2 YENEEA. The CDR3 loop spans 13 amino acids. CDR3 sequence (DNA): TGTGCCAGCAGCCCAAACGCCGGAGATACGCAGTATTTT. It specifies CASSPNAGDTQYF. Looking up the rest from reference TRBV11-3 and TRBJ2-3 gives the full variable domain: EAGVVQSPRYKIIEKKQPVAFWCNPISGHNTLYWYLQNLGQGPELLIRYENEEAVDDSQLPKDRFSAERLKGVDSTLKIQPAELGDSAVYLCASSPNAGDTQYFGPGTRLTVL.

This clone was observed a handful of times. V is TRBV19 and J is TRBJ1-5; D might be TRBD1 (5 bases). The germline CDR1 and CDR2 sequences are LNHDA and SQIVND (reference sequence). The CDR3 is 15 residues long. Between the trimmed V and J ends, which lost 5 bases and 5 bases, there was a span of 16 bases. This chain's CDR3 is CASSRGAGVYQPQHF. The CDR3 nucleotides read TGTGCCAGTAGTCGCGGGGCCGGTGTCTATCAGCCCCAGCATTTT.

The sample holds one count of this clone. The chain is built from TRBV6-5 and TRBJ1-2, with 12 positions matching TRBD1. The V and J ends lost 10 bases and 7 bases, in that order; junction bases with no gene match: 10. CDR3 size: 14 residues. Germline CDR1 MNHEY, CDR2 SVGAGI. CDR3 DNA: TGTGCCATTACTCCGGGACAGGGGGCCATTGGCTACACCTTC. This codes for CAITPGQGAIGYTF.

The DNA for the CDR3 is TGCGCCAGCAGGGGGGGGCAGACCCAAGAGACCCAGTACTTC. Its protein is CASRGGQTQETQYF. This chain connects TRBV5-1 to TRBJ2-5; a weak D match, TRBD2 (7 bases). The V end was cut by 5 bases, the J end by 1 base, with 12 bases between. There are 14 residues in the CDR3. Germline lookup yields CDR1 SGHRS and CDR2 YFSETQ.

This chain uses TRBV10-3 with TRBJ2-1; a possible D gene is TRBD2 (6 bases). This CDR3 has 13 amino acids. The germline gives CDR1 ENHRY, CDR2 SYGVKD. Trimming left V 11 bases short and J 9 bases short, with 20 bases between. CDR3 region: CALRDSQGGEQFF. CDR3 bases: TGTGCCCTCCGGGACTCCCAGGGCGGTGAGCAGTTCTTC.